A single sample gave rise to the 25 T cell receptor beta chains below, sequenced in a study of vaccination and CD4 T cells after COVID-19. Sample time point: late sampling 161 to 241 days after vaccination in a few convalescent patients. Specified treatment: roughly nine-day PBMC culture with coronavirus spike peptide pools or control peptides (ViraFEST assay). These receptors are not linked to any known antigen. The Oncomine TCR Beta short-read assay was applied to DNA of cultured CD4+ T cells. TCRdb itself ran the PCR reads through MiXCR, one entry per CDR3 protein. The sample contains under 30,000 distinct CDR3 sequences, over 30% of which appear only once. This material consisted of CD4+ T cells from blood, cultured in vitro, taken about 7 months after SARS-CoV-2 vaccination. The receptors come from a human donor who had recovered from COVID-19.

This clonotype was recorded only once. This sequence joins TRBV6-2 or TRBV6-3 and TRBJ2-7, with D possibly being TRBD2 (5 bases). Deletions cut 0 bases from V and 5 bases from J, with 14 bases between. There are 15 residues in the CDR3. Germline CDR1 MNHEY, CDR2 SVGEGT. DNA for the CDR3: TGTGCCAGCAGTTACTCCTTCCAGAGGGCCCACGAGCAGTACTTC. Translated: CASSYSFQRAHEQYF.

This chain uses TRBV6-5 with TRBJ2-5; tentative D call: TRBD2 (6 bases). Trimming removed 4 bases from V and 3 bases from J, with 18 bases in between. This CDR3 contains 16 residues. Looked up from germline, CDR1 is MNHEY and CDR2 is SVGAGI. Here the CDR3 DNA reads TGTGCCAGCAGTTCCCCCCTTTCCGGGAGAGAAGAGACCCAGTACTTC. Protein: CASSSPLSGREETQYF.

In regard to this clonotype: The germline gene is not matched at one end of the junction; a read error may be the cause. V usage is TRBV6-1 and J usage is TRBJ2-2; D is undetermined. The V gene's germline CDR1 is MNHNS and CDR2 SASEGT. The CDR3 contains 12 residues. As DNA, the CDR3 is TGTGCCAGCAGAACGAACGCCGGGGAGCTGTTTTTT. Protein: CASRTNAGELFF.

The rearrangement joins TRBV6-1 to TRBJ1-3; no reliable D call. Per germline, CDR1 MNHNS and CDR2 SASEGT. V was cut by 9 bases and J by 4 bases, with 16 bases left in between. This CDR3 contains 14 residues. The CDR3 protein is CASTPGVVGNTIYF. The CDR3 bases are TGTGCCAGTACTCCAGGCGTAGTGGGAAACACCATATATTTT.

The rearrangement joins TRBV25-1 to TRBJ1-1, with D hard to call. Trimming left V 0 bases short and J 8 bases short, with 4 bases between. CDR3 length: 11 amino acids. Per germline, CDR1 MGHDK and CDR2 SYGVNS. DNA of the CDR3: TGTGCCAGCAGTGAATATATGGAAGCTTTCTTT. It yields the protein CASSEYMEAFF.

The V and J genes are TRBV20-1 and TRBJ2-1, with 11 bases that match TRBD2. The germline V gene encodes CDR1 DFQATT and CDR2 SNEGSKA (reference sequence). V was clipped by 5 bases and J by 3 bases; unmatched bases: 6. The CDR3 length is 15 residues. This chain's CDR3 is CSAGGLAELYNEQFF. CDR3 nucleotides: TGCAGTGCTGGGGGACTAGCGGAACTCTACAATGAGCAGTTCTTC.

With respect to this clonotype: The CDR3 carries no conserved terminal phenylalanine or tryptophan, so it likely arises from a read error. The chain has TRBV20-1 and TRBJ1-2, with D maybe TRBD1 (5 bases). The V gene's germline CDR1 is DFQATT and CDR2 SNEGSKA (reference sequence). V lost 5 bases and J 0 bases, leaving 10 bases between the germline ends. The CDR3 spans 13 residues. Here the CDR3 reads CSAYDRANYGYTL. The CDR3 DNA reads as TGCAGTGCTTACGACAGAGCTAACTATGGCTACACCTTA.

This clonotype was seen a handful of times. The chain carries TRBV28 and TRBJ1-6; perhaps TRBD1 as D (6 bases). Trimming took off 1 base at V and 0 bases at J, with 7 bases between the two ends. The V gene's germline CDR1 is MDHEN and CDR2 SYDVKM. This CDR3 is built from 16 residues. In DNA form, the CDR3 reads TGTGCCAGCAGTTTATTAGGGGGCTCCTATAATTCACCCCTCCACTTT. Translated, it gives CASSLLGGSYNSPLHF.

The V call is TRBV28, the J call TRBJ2-2; D gene unclear. CDR1 is MDHEN, CDR2 SYDVKM, per germline. CDR3 length: 12 amino acids. The CDR3, as DNA: TGTGGGTCCAACCCGAACACCGGGGAGCTGTTTTTT. This translates into CGSNPNTGELFF.

A few counts support this clonotype. The rearrangement uses TRBV6-1 and TRBJ2-7; 8 bases fit TRBD2. Germline V gene sequence: CDR1 MNHNS, CDR2 SASEGT. V shed 6 bases and J 2 bases; nucleotides not matched to a gene: 6. The CDR3 is 14 amino acids. The CDR3 DNA reads as TGTGCCAGCAGCAAAGCGGGGGCCCCCTACGAGCAGTACTTC. This gives the protein CASSKAGAPYEQYF.

This clonotype was seen more than once but under ten times. This sequence joins TRBV7-3 and TRBJ2-3, with 8 bases matching TRBD2. Germline V CDR1 and CDR2: SGHTA, FQGTGA. The CDR3 loop spans 19 amino acids. V trimming: 2 bases; J trimming: 3 bases; junction bases outside the gene matches: 16. The chain's CDR3 is CASSLAAGEGIRSTDTQYF. CDR3 coding DNA: TGTGCCAGCAGCTTAGCAGCGGGAGAGGGTATTAGAAGTACAGATACGCAGTATTTT.

This clonotype is judged medium-sized (0.01 to 0.1%). The genes are TRBV15 and TRBJ1-5, with D perhaps TRBD1 (6 bases). V lost 1 base and J 6 bases, leaving 10 bases between the germline ends. This CDR3 has 14 amino acids. Germline V CDR1 and CDR2: LNHNV, YYDKDF (reference sequence). Here the CDR3 DNA reads TGTGCCACCAGCAGAGGGACAGACGGTCAGCCCCAGCATTTT. Its translation: CATSRGTDGQPQHF. The full variable domain, with the rest looked up from reference TRBV15 and TRBJ1-5, is DAMVIQNPRYQVTQFGKPVTLSCSQTLNHNVMYWYQQKSSQAPKLLFHYYDKDFNNEADTPDNFQSRRPNTSFCFLDIRSPGLGDTAMYLCATSRGTDGQPQHFGDGTRLSIL.

The CDR3 coding sequence is TGTGCCAGCAGCTTGGGGATCAATGAGCAGTTCTTC. As protein: CASSLGINEQFF. The chain has TRBV7-2 and TRBJ2-1; D gene ambiguous. Trimming took off 3 bases at V and 6 bases at J, with 6 bases between the two ends. The length of the CDR3 is 12 residues. Germline V gene data show CDR1 as SGHTA and CDR2 as FQGNSA.

V and J are TRBV20-1 and TRBJ1-5; 7 nucleotides agree with TRBD1. V was pared by 7 bases and J by 5 bases, with 5 bases of the junction left unmatched. The CDR3 runs 12 residues. Germline CDR1 DFQATT, CDR2 SNEGSKA (reference sequence). CDR3 sequence: CSVTGRDQPQHF. The CDR3, as DNA: TGCAGTGTGACAGGGCGCGATCAGCCCCAGCATTTT.

This clonotype was recorded a few times. The chain has TRBV20-1 and TRBJ1-2, with TRBD1 as a possible D gene (5 bases). Germline CDR1 and CDR2: DFQATT and SNEGSKA (reference sequence). The CDR3 is 12 amino acids. V was trimmed by 3 bases and J by 1 base, leaving 6 bases between them. The CDR3 DNA is TGCAGTGCTAGGGGGGGTAACTATGGCTACACCTTC. Protein: CSARGGNYGYTF.

J is TRBJ2-1 and V is TRBV20-1, with D tentatively TRBD2 (6 bases). Germline loops: CDR1 DFQATT, CDR2 SNEGSKA (reference sequence). The CDR3 loop spans 17 amino acids. The germline V and J ends were trimmed by 5 bases and 0 bases, with 20 bases remaining between them. CDR3 protein: CSAPNPRLGHSYNEQFF. DNA for the CDR3: TGCAGTGCTCCCAACCCGAGACTAGGCCACTCCTACAATGAGCAGTTCTTC.

A word on this clonotype: Compared with germline, one end of the junction differs, possibly owing to a read error. This chain uses TRBV20-1 with TRBJ1-2; 8 bases map to TRBD1. Germline loops: CDR1 DFQATT, CDR2 SNEGSKA (reference sequence). The CDR3 runs to 14 residues. DNA of the CDR3: TGCAGTGCTAGAGGGACAGGGAAGGCCTATGGCTACGCCTTC. Translation: CSARGTGKAYGYAF.

In the case of this clonotype: The junction does not match germline at one end; this may be a read error. The genes are TRBV7-7 and TRBJ2-2, with TRBD2 matching 13 bases. CDR1 and CDR2 from the germline V gene are SSHAT and FNYEAQ (reference sequence). The CDR3 covers 18 residues. This CDR3 reads CASSLELAGGPDTGELFF. The CDR3 bases are TGTGCTAGCAGCTTAGAACTAGCGGGAGGGCCGGATACCGGGGAGCTGTTTTTT.

This clonotype was counted a few times. The rearrangement links TRBV12-3 or TRBV12-4 to TRBJ1-2; D is perhaps TRBD1 (5 bases). The CDR3 has 13 residues. Trimming took off 5 bases at V and 8 bases at J, with 15 bases between the two ends. CDR3 DNA sequence: TGTGCCAGCAGTCCCGAGGGGTCGAGGGGCTACACCTTC. Protein sequence: CASSPEGSRGYTF.

The chain employs TRBV2 and TRBJ2-5, with D unresolved. Germline V gives CDR1 SNHLY, CDR2 FYNNEI. V lost 7 bases and J lost 3, with 6 bases in between. This CDR3 has 11 residues. CDR3 nucleotide sequence: TGTGCCAGCAACTTAGAAGAGACCCAGTACTTC. Amino acid sequence: CASNLEETQYF.

CDR3 nucleotides: TGTGCCAGCAGCAAAGTGAACACCGGGGAGCTGTTTTTT. As protein: CASSKVNTGELFF. This chain connects TRBV21-1 to TRBJ2-2. TRBV21-1 is described as a pseudogene. There are 13 residues in the CDR3.

The V and J genes are TRBV6-1 and TRBJ1-6; D ambiguous. Germline lookup yields CDR1 MNHNS and CDR2 SASEGT. The CDR3 sequence is 14 residues long. Trimming removed 5 bases at V and 4 bases at J, with 9 bases between. CDR3 amino acids: CASSLGRYNSPLHF. The CDR3 region has the DNA TGTGCCAGCAGTCTCGGACGGTATAATTCACCCCTCCACTTT.

The chain combines TRBV12-3 or TRBV12-4 with TRBJ2-1, with TRBD2 matching 13 bases. The CDR3 has 15 residues. The trim removed 5 bases at V and 9 bases at J, leaving 7 bases unmatched. CDR3 in amino acids: CASSRTSGRAPEQFF. Here the CDR3 DNA reads TGTGCCAGCAGTCGTACTAGCGGGAGGGCGCCTGAGCAGTTCTTC.

This clonotype was seen once. The rearrangement uses TRBV19 and TRBJ2-2; 10 positions match TRBD1. There are 16 residues in the CDR3. CDR1 LNHDA and CDR2 SQIVND come from the germline V gene (reference sequence). V gave up 10 bases and J gave up 6 bases; unmatched junction bases: 14. The CDR3 DNA reads TGTGCCACCGCCAATCCGGGACAGGGGCGGCCCGGGGAGCTGTTTTTT. Protein: CATANPGQGRPGELFF.

J is TRBJ1-2 and V is TRBV18, with 8 bases fitting TRBD1. Per the germline V gene, CDR1 is KGHSH and CDR2 is LQKENI. This CDR3 contains 16 residues. Unmatched junction bases numbered 6, after V lost 2 bases and J lost 1 base. CDR3 sequence reads: CASSPGQGALNYGYTF. CDR3 in DNA: TGTGCCAGCTCACCAGGGCAGGGGGCCCTTAACTATGGCTACACCTTC.